These 24 T cell receptor beta chains share one sample of origin, sequenced in a study of blood T cell repertoires in COVID-19. Data came from immunoSEQ multiplex PCR; TCRdb stores just in-frame clones and leaves some out. The sample comprises about 290,000 clones, 89% of which are singletons, and 1.7% rests with the top ten. The sample taken for sequencing was PBMCs or T cells enriched from blood (not recorded which). All receptors derive from a woman in her thirties or forties who had recovered from COVID-19.

The CDR3 region has the DNA TGTGCCAGGGTTGGACAGGGTGACGAGCAGTACTTC. Its protein is CARVGQGDEQYF. The chain couples TRBV18 to TRBJ2-7, with 8 positions matching TRBD1. This CDR3 has 12 residues. Per the germline V gene, CDR1 is KGHSH and CDR2 is LQKENI. The trim removed 9 bases at V and 5 bases at J, leaving 6 bases unmatched.

This clone was seen a single time. The chain joins TRBV7-2 to TRBJ1-3, with unresolved D. V lost 0 bases, J lost 4 bases, and 10 bases lay in between. Germline V gives CDR1 SGHTA, CDR2 FQGNSA. The CDR3 length is 15 residues. CDR3 nucleotides: TGTGCCAGCAGCTTAGCGTCGGGGTTCGGAAACACCATATATTTT. Its translation is CASSLASGFGNTIYF.

V gene TRBV7-6 combines with J gene TRBJ2-5; 8 bases are shared with TRBD1. The ends lost 1 base at V and 5 bases at J; junction bases unmatched: 6. This CDR3 is 15 amino acids long. Per germline, CDR1 SGHVS and CDR2 FNYEAQ. CDR3 protein: CASSLDRTGRETQYF. CDR3 in DNA: TGTGCCAGCAGCTTAGACCGGACAGGGAGGGAGACCCAGTACTTC.

The V gene is TRBV4-1, the J gene TRBJ2-3; 14 positions match TRBD2. CDR1 is MGHRA, CDR2 YSYEKL, per germline. This CDR3 spans 16 amino acids. Trimming took 6 bases from V and 5 from J; bases not matched to a gene: 7. Here the CDR3 DNA reads TGCGCCAGCAGTCGAACGGGACTAGCGGGGGAAGATACGCAGTATTTT. Protein sequence: CASSRTGLAGEDTQYF.

The gene calls are TRBV7-8 and TRBJ2-1; D not resolved. Trimming took off 5 bases at V and 0 bases at J, with 14 bases between the two ends. Germline V gene sequence: CDR1 SGHVS, CDR2 FQNEAQ. There are 16 residues in the CDR3. In DNA, the CDR3 is TGTGCCAGCAGCCCCAGCAGACTCATCTCCTACAATGAGCAGTTCTTC. Its translation is CASSPSRLISYNEQFF.

The chain couples TRBV18 to TRBJ2-3; D is ambiguous. Germline CDR1 reads KGHSH; CDR2 reads LQKENI. V gave up 2 bases and J gave up 5 bases, with 11 bases separating them. The CDR3 is 14 amino acids. The CDR3 protein is CASSPNFGGDTQYF. The DNA of the CDR3 is TGTGCCAGCTCACCAAATTTCGGCGGAGATACGCAGTATTTT. Together with reference TRBV18 and TRBJ2-3, the CDR3 gives the full variable domain: NAGVMQNPRHLVRRRGQEARLRCSPMKGHSHVYWYRQLPEEGLKFMVYLQKENIIDESGMPKERFSAEFPKEGPSILRIQQVVRGDSAAYFCASSPNFGGDTQYFGPGTRLTVL.

The chain recombines TRBV5-4 with TRBJ2-2, with TRBD2 matching 8 bases. The germline V gene encodes CDR1 SGHNT and CDR2 YYREEE (reference sequence). V gave up 4 bases and J gave up 4 bases; unmatched junction bases: 3. The CDR3 loop spans 14 amino acids. The CDR3 nucleotides read TGTGCCAGCAGCCAGCGGGGGTCCACCGGGGAGCTGTTTTTT. Its protein product is CASSQRGSTGELFF.

The chain joins TRBV3-1 (or the pseudogene TRBV3-2) to TRBJ2-1, with TRBD2 identical over 7 bases. This CDR3 has 16 amino acids. The V and J ends lost 4 bases and 4 bases, in that order; junction bases with no gene match: 10. Germline V CDR1 and CDR2: LGHDT, YNNKEL (reference sequence). The CDR3 sequence is CASSPGEGWGYNEQFF. DNA of the CDR3: TGTGCCAGCAGCCCCGGGGAGGGTTGGGGATACAATGAGCAGTTCTTC.

This clone was found once. The J gene is TRBJ1-6, the V gene TRBV5-6, with D possibly TRBD1 on 6 matching bases. The CDR3 loop spans 14 amino acids. Trimming shortened V by 2 bases and J by 5 bases, and 8 bases separated the two germline ends. CDR1 and CDR2 from the germline V gene are SGHDT and YYEEEE. The CDR3 DNA sequence: TGTGCCAGCAGCTTAGGACAGCATAATTCACCCCTCCACTTT. Its protein is CASSLGQHNSPLHF.

The gene calls are TRBV21-1 and TRBJ2-2; the table's D call TRBD1 went unverified against the DNA. TRBV21-1 is termed a pseudogene. This CDR3 has 14 residues. CDR3 region: CASTRDRGTGELFF. The CDR3 DNA is TGTGCCAGCACCAGGGACAGGGGAACCGGGGAGCTGTTTTTT.

This CDR3 reads CASYDPNRNTEAFF. The CDR3, as DNA: TGTGCCAGCTACGACCCTAACAGGAACACTGAAGCTTTCTTT. The rearrangement uses TRBV6-5 and TRBJ1-1, with D unclear. Germline CDR1 MNHEY, CDR2 SVGAGI. V shed 8 bases and J shed 1 base, with 14 bases lying between them. This CDR3 comprises 14 residues.

The V gene is TRBV5-5, the J gene TRBJ1-2, with 9 positions matching TRBD1. V trimming: 4 bases; J trimming: 6 bases; junction bases outside the gene matches: 10. CDR1 SGHKS and CDR2 YYEKEE come from the germline V gene (reference sequence). CDR3 length equals 15 residues. CDR3 DNA: TGTGCCAGCAGCCCTACCGGGACAGGGACGGATGGCTACACCTTC. This translates into CASSPTGTGTDGYTF.

This clone appeared once. The V call is TRBV18, the J call TRBJ2-2; D may be TRBD2 (6 bases). Germline V gene sequence: CDR1 KGHSH, CDR2 LQKENI. The CDR3 has 15 residues. V lost 6 bases and J 3 bases, leaving 14 bases between the germline ends. The CDR3 sequence is CASSRASEYTGELFF. The CDR3 region has the DNA TGTGCCAGCTCGCGGGCTAGCGAGTACACCGGGGAGCTGTTTTTT.

The chain employs TRBV11-2 and TRBJ1-4; 7 bases fit TRBD1. Germline trimming cut 5 bases from V and 4 bases from J; bases unmatched to any gene: 4. There are 14 residues in the CDR3. CDR1 and CDR2 (germline): SGHAT, FQNNGV. CDR3 in amino acids: CASSPGQINEKLFF. The CDR3 bases are TGTGCCAGCAGCCCGGGACAGATTAATGAAAAACTGTTTTTT.

The rearrangement links TRBV30 to TRBJ1-3; TRBD1 matches at 8 bases. V shed 2 bases, J shed 2 bases, and the junction held 8 bases outside the gene matches. From germline, CDR1 is GTSNPN and CDR2 SVGIG (reference sequence). The CDR3 covers 16 residues. The CDR3 reads CAWSPPRGPAGNTIYF. The CDR3 nucleotides read TGTGCCTGGAGTCCCCCCAGGGGGCCAGCTGGAAACACCATATATTTT.

The chain is built from TRBV11-2 and TRBJ2-1, with no clear D. Germline V gene data show CDR1 as SGHAT and CDR2 as FQNNGV. CDR3 length equals 14 residues. The V and J ends lost 5 bases and 4 bases respectively, with 12 bases between them. This chain's CDR3 is CASSTVLSYNEQFF. The CDR3 DNA reads as TGTGCCAGCAGCACGGTACTGAGTTACAATGAGCAGTTCTTC. The full variable domain, in which reference TRBV11-2 and TRBJ2-1 provide the parts outside the CDR3, is EAGVAQSPRYKIIEKRQSVAFWCNPISGHATLYWYQQILGQGPKLLIQFQNNGVVDDSQLPKDRFSAERLKGVDSTLKIQPAKLEDSAVYLCASSTVLSYNEQFFGPGTRLTVL.

The rearrangement uses TRBV6-2 or TRBV6-3 and TRBJ1-2, with a possible D match to TRBD1 (5 bases). V lost 4 bases to trimming and J lost 8 bases, with 17 bases between them. The CDR3 runs 14 residues. In germline, CDR1 is MNHEY, CDR2 SVGEGT. The CDR3, as DNA: TGTGCCAGCAGTTTAACCGGGACTCCGAGAGGCTACACCTTC. Protein sequence: CASSLTGTPRGYTF.

The V gene is TRBV6-5, the J gene TRBJ1-5; unclear D gene. V was trimmed by 6 bases and J by 5 bases, leaving 14 bases between them. Germline values: CDR1 MNHEY, CDR2 SVGAGI. The CDR3 spans 14 residues. As DNA, the CDR3 is TGTGCCAGCAGCTCCTACGGGTTATATCAGCCCCAGCATTTT. Translating gives CASSSYGLYQPQHF.

The chain joins TRBV7-8 to TRBJ1-1; 9 nucleotides align to TRBD1. V shed 5 bases and J 4 bases; nucleotides not matched to a gene: 14. CDR3 length equals 17 residues. The V gene's germline CDR1 is SGHVS and CDR2 FQNEAQ. Here the CDR3 reads CASSRSGTGMGGTEAFF. DNA for the CDR3: TGTGCCAGCAGCCGATCCGGGACAGGGATGGGAGGCACTGAAGCTTTCTTT.

The chain recombines TRBV7-8 with TRBJ2-2; unclear D gene. V gave up 1 base and J gave up 6 bases, with 15 bases separating them. This CDR3 is 16 amino acids long. CDR1 and CDR2 (germline): SGHVS, FQNEAQ. DNA for the CDR3: TGTGCCAGCAGCTTAGTGGGCAGTCTTAGTCCCGGGGAGCTGTTTTTT. This encodes CASSLVGSLSPGELFF.

This rearrangement joins TRBV5-1 to TRBJ2-7, with 10 bases identical to TRBD2. The CDR3 covers 15 residues. V trimming: 4 bases; J trimming: 6 bases; junction bases outside the gene matches: 10. Germline assignment: CDR1 SGHRS and CDR2 YFSETQ. Here the CDR3 reads CASSASSGRGVEQYF. CDR3 sequence (DNA): TGCGCCAGCAGCGCTTCTAGCGGGAGAGGAGTCGAGCAGTACTTC.

The gene calls are TRBV4-1 and TRBJ1-2; 8 positions match TRBD1. V shed 4 bases and J 4 bases; nucleotides not matched to a gene: 8. Germline V gene data show CDR1 as MGHRA and CDR2 as YSYEKL. The CDR3 length is 15 residues. The CDR3 coding sequence is TGCGCCAGCAGCCGCCAGACAGGGGCCTCCTATGGCTACACCTTC. Amino acids: CASSRQTGASYGYTF.

This chain uses TRBV5-1 with TRBJ1-1; D is unresolved. CDR1 and CDR2 from the germline V gene are SGHRS and YFSETQ. CDR3 length: 14 residues. Between the trimmed V and J ends, which lost 0 bases and 0 bases, there was a span of 6 bases. For the CDR3, the DNA is TGCGCCAGCAGCTTGGTCGGGTTGAACACTGAAGCTTTCTTT. This sequence encodes CASSLVGLNTEAFF. Supplemented by reference TRBV5-1 and TRBJ1-1, the full variable domain reads KAGVTQTPRYLIKTRGQQVTLSCSPISGHRSVSWYQQTPGQGLQFLFEYFSETQRNKGNFPGRFSGRQFSNSRSEMNVSTLELGDSALYLCASSLVGLNTEAFFGQGTRLTVV.

This rearrangement joins TRBV6-1 to TRBJ1-5, with a tentative D call TRBD1 (5 bases). Trimming removed 3 bases from V and 3 bases from J, with 9 bases in between. Germline lookup yields CDR1 MNHNS and CDR2 SASEGT. CDR3 length: 14 residues. CDR3 sequence: CASSESGPNQPQHF. In DNA form, the CDR3 reads TGTGCCAGCAGTGAGTCAGGGCCCAATCAGCCCCAGCATTTT.